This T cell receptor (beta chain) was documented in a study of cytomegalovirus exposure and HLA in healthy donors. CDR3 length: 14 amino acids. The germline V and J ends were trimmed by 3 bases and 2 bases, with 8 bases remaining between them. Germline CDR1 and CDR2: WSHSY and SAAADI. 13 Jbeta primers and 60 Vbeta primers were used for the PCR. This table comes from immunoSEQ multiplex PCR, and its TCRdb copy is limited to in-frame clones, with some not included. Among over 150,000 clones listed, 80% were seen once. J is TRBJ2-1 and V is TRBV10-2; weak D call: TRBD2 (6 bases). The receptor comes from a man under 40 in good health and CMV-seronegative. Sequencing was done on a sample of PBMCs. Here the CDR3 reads CASSDPGAYNEQFF. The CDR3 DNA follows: TGCGCCAGCAGTGACCCGGGGGCCTACAATGAGCAGTTCTTC.